These 14 T cell receptor beta chains came from one sample sequenced in a study of blood T cell repertoires in COVID-19. Using immunoSEQ multiplex PCR, the repertoire was profiled, and TCRdb retains in-frame clones only, with some absent. The repertoire holds 350,000 to 550,000 clones, with around 89% as singletons. Sequences were obtained from PBMCs or T cells enriched from blood (not recorded which). The receptors derive from a man younger than 45 who had recovered from COVID-19.

The rearrangement joins TRBV11-2 to TRBJ1-4, with no clear D. Germline V gene lookup returns CDR1 SGHAT and CDR2 FQNNGV. The CDR3 contains 13 residues. V was shortened by 1 base and J by 10 bases, with 10 bases between the two germline ends. CDR3 DNA: TGTGCCAGCAGCTTAGGTCCGGCGGCAAAACTGTTTTTT. It yields the protein CASSLGPAAKLFF.

This chain's CDR3 is CASSDDRGANYGYTF. The CDR3 bases are TGTGCCAGTAGCGATGACAGGGGAGCTAACTATGGCTACACCTTC. The gene calls are TRBV19 and TRBJ1-2, with 8 bases that match TRBD1. CDR3 length: 15 amino acids. V lost 6 bases and J lost 0; bases outside the gene matches: 6. The germline V gene has CDR1 LNHDA and CDR2 SQIVND (reference sequence). Supplemented by reference TRBV19 and TRBJ1-2, the full variable domain reads DGGITQSPKYLFRKEGQNVTLSCEQNLNHDAMYWYRQDPGQGLRLIYYSQIVNDFQKGDIAEGYSVSREKKESFPLTVTSAQKNPTAFYLCASSDDRGANYGYTFGSGTRLTVV.

The V gene is TRBV5-1, the J gene TRBJ2-3; perhaps TRBD2 as D (5 bases). Trimming pared 6 bases from V and 5 bases from J, leaving 16 bases between. This CDR3 spans 14 amino acids. CDR1 is SGHRS and CDR2 is YFSETQ in the germline V gene. The CDR3 DNA sequence: TGCGCCAGCAACGTGGGAGTGGGAATAGATACGCAGTATTTT. This codes for CASNVGVGIDTQYF.

J is TRBJ1-4 and V is TRBV7-9, with D uncertain. Looked up from germline, CDR1 is SEHNR and CDR2 is FQNEAQ (reference sequence). The CDR3 spans 15 residues. V dropped 5 bases and J dropped 8 bases, with 18 bases sitting between them. The CDR3 sequence: CASSPPPGREEKLFF. In nucleotides, the CDR3 is TGTGCCAGCAGCCCACCCCCCGGTAGAGAGGAAAAACTGTTTTTT. Drawing the rest from reference TRBV7-9 and TRBJ1-4, the complete variable domain is DTGVSQNPRHKITKRGQNVTFRCDPISEHNRLYWYRQTLGQGPEFLTYFQNEAQLEKSRLLSDRFSAERPKGSFSTLEIQRTEQGDSAMYLCASSPPPGREEKLFFGSGTQLSVL.

This chain uses TRBV7-9 with TRBJ2-7, with D hard to call. Germline V gene lookup returns CDR1 SEHNR and CDR2 FQNEAQ (reference sequence). With 5 bases removed from V and 0 bases from J, the gap between germline ends came to 14 bases. This CDR3 is built from 15 residues. The CDR3 reads CASSILTVGSYEQYF. In DNA, the CDR3 is TGTGCCAGCAGCATACTAACGGTGGGCTCCTACGAGCAGTACTTC.

The gene calls are TRBV3-1 (or the pseudogene TRBV3-2) and TRBJ1-5; possible D gene TRBD1, 6 bases. V lost 8 bases to trimming and J lost 9 bases, with 20 bases between them. This CDR3 contains 14 residues. Per the germline V gene, CDR1 is LGHDT and CDR2 is YNNKEL (reference sequence). CDR3 protein: CASSRRGGLGPQHF. CDR3 nucleotide sequence: TGTGCCAGCTCCAGAAGGGGGGGGTTGGGGCCCCAGCATTTT.

V gene TRBV28 combines with J gene TRBJ1-2; TRBD1 matches at 9 bases. The germline V gene encodes CDR1 MDHEN and CDR2 SYDVKM. This CDR3 is 11 amino acids long. J lost 12 bases, V lost 5 bases, and 4 bases had no gene match. CDR3 region: CASSPGTGHTF. CDR3 in DNA: TGTGCCAGCAGTCCCGGGACAGGGCACACCTTC.

The V gene is TRBV7-9, the J gene TRBJ2-5; 7 bases match TRBD1. V shed 5 bases and J 3 bases; nucleotides not matched to a gene: 3. CDR3 length equals 13 residues. Germline CDR1 is SEHNR and CDR2 is FQNEAQ (reference sequence). Written as DNA, the CDR3 is TGTGCCAGCAGCATAACAGGGGAAGAGACCCAGTACTTC. The encoded protein is CASSITGEETQYF.

The V call is TRBV10-3, the J call TRBJ2-1, with TRBD2 as a possible D gene (5 bases). V was pared by 10 bases and J by 5 bases, with 12 bases between. The CDR3 covers 12 residues. Germline V CDR1 and CDR2: ENHRY, SYGVKD. The CDR3 protein is CASKEVDNEQFF. Written as DNA, the CDR3 is TGTGCCAGCAAGGAGGTAGACAATGAGCAGTTCTTC.

J is TRBJ1-3 and V is TRBV11-2; D unclear. Trimming shortened V by 5 bases and J by 4 bases, and 9 bases separated the two germline ends. CDR1 is SGHAT, CDR2 FQNNGV, per germline. The CDR3 spans 13 residues. The CDR3 spells CASSLSPGNTIYF. For the CDR3, the DNA is TGTGCCAGCAGCCTATCCCCAGGAAACACCATATATTTT.

This chain uses TRBV6-5 with TRBJ2-5; 9 nucleotides match TRBD2. This CDR3 comprises 16 residues. The junction had 10 bases not matched to a gene; V was cut back by 3 bases and J by 5 bases. Germline CDR1 MNHEY, CDR2 SVGAGI. CDR3 loop: CASSYLAGPSGETQYF. CDR3 in DNA: TGTGCCAGCAGTTATCTAGCGGGACCTTCTGGGGAGACCCAGTACTTC.

The DNA of the CDR3 is TGTGCCAGCAGTTTGGGGGGGCAGCGCAAAGCTTTCTTT. Translating gives CASSLGGQRKAFF. The V gene is TRBV28, the J gene TRBJ1-1; a possible D gene is TRBD1 (6 bases). The germline CDR1 and CDR2 sequences are MDHEN and SYDVKM. The CDR3 is 13 residues long. V lost 3 bases and J lost 9, with 14 bases in between.

The V call is TRBV6-1, the J call TRBJ2-7, with 8 positions matching TRBD2. The CDR3 runs to 17 residues. J was trimmed by 3 bases and V by 0 bases; bases with no gene match: 10. Germline CDR1 MNHNS, CDR2 SASEGT. The CDR3 loop is CASSEAPAAGVNYEQYF. The CDR3 nucleotides read TGTGCCAGCAGTGAAGCCCCCGCAGCGGGAGTGAACTACGAGCAGTACTTC.

The chain carries TRBV19 and TRBJ1-2; TRBD1 aligns across 8 bases. The CDR3 loop spans 15 amino acids. Germline V gene lookup returns CDR1 LNHDA and CDR2 SQIVND (reference sequence). V shed 10 bases, J shed 3 bases, and the junction held 13 bases outside the gene matches. CDR3 loop: CAIQGDRNGDYGYTF. CDR3 nucleotides: TGTGCCATACAGGGGGATCGGAACGGTGACTATGGCTACACCTTC.